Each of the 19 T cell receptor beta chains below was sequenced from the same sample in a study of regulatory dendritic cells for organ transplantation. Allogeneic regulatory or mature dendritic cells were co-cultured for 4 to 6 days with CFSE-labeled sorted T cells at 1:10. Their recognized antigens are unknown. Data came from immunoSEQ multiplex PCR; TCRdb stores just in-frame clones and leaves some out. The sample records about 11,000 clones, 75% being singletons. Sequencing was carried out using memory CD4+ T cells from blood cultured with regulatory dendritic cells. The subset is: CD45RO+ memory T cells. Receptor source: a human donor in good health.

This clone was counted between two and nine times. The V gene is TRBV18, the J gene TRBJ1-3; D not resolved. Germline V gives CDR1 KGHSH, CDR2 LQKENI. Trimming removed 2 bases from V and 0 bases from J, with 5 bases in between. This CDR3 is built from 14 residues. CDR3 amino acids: CASSPIGSGNTIYF. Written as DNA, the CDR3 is TGTGCCAGCTCACCAATCGGCTCTGGAAACACCATATATTTT.

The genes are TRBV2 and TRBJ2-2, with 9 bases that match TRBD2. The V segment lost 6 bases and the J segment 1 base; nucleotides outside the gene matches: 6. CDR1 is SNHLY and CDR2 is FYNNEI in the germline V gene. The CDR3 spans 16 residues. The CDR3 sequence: CASSGSSGGNTGELFF. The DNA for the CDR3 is TGTGCCAGCAGCGGTAGTAGCGGGGGGAACACCGGGGAGCTGTTTTTT. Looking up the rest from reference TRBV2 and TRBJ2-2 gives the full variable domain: EPEVTQTPSHQVTQMGQEVILRCVPISNHLYFYWYRQILGQKVEFLVSFYNNEISEKSEIFDDQFSVERPDGSNFTLKIRSTKLEDSAMYFCASSGSSGGNTGELFFGEGSRLTVL.

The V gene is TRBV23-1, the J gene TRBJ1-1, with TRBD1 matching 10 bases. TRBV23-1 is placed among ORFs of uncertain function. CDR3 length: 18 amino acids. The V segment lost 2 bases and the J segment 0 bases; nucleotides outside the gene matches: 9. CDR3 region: CASSQGGGQGNLNTEAFF. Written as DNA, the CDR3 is TGCGCCAGCAGTCAAGGCGGGGGACAGGGGAATTTGAACACTGAAGCTTTCTTT.

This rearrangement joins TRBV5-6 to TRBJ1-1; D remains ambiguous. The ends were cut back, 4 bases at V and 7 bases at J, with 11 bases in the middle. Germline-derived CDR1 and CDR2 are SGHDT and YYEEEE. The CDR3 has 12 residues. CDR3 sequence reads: CASSRGRNEAFF. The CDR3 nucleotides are TGTGCCAGCAGCCGTGGCCGCAATGAAGCTTTCTTT.

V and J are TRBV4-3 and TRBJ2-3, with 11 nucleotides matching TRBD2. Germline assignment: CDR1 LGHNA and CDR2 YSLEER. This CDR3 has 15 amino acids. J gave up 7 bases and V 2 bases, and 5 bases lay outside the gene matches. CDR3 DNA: TGCGCCAGCAGCCAACTAGCGGGGGGCCTGAATACGCAGTATTTT. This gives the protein CASSQLAGGLNTQYF.

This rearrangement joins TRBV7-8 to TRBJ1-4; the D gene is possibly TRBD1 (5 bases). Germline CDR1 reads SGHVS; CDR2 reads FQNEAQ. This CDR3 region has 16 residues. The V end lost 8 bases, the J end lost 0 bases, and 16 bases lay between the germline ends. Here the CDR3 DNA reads TGTGCCAGCCGTAGGCAGGGTTCGGCAACTAATGAAAAACTGTTTTTT. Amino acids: CASRRQGSATNEKLFF. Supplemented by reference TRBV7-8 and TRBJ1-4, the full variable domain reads GAGVSQSPRYKVAKRGQDVALRCDPISGHVSLFWYQQALGQGPEFLTYFQNEAQLDKSGLPSDRFFAERPEGSVSTLKIQRTQQEDSAVYLCASRRQGSATNEKLFFGSGTQLSVL.

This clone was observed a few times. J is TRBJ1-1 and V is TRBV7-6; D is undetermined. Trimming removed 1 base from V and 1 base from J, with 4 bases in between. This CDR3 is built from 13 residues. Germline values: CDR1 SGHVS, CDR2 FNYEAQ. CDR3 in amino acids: CASSLEQNTEAFF. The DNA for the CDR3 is TGTGCCAGCAGCTTAGAGCAGAACACTGAAGCTTTCTTT.

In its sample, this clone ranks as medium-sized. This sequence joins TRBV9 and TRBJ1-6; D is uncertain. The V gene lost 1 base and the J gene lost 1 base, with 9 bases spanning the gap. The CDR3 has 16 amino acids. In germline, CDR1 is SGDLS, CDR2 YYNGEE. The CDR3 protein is CASSVRMESYNSPLHF. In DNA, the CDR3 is TGTGCCAGCAGCGTACGGATGGAGTCCTATAATTCACCCCTCCACTTT.

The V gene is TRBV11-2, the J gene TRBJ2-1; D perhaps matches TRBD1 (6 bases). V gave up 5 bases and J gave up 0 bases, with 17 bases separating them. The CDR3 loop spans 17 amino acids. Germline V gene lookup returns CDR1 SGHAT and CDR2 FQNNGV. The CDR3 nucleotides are TGTGCCAGCAGCCGACGTTCCGGACAGTACTCCTACAATGAGCAGTTCTTC. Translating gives CASSRRSGQYSYNEQFF.

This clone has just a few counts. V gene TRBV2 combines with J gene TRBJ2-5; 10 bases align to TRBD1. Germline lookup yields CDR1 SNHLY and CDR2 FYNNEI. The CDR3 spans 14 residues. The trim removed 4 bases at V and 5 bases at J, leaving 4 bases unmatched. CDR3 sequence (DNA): TGTGCCAGCAGTGTAGACAGGGGGCGGGAGACCCAGTACTTC. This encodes CASSVDRGRETQYF.

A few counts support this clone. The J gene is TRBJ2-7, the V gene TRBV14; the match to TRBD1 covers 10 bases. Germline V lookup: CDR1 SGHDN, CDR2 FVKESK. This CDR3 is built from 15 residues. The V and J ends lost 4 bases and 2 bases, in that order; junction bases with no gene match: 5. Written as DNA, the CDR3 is TGTGCCAGCAGCCCGGGACAGGGGTTCACCTACGAGCAGTACTTC. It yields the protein CASSPGQGFTYEQYF.

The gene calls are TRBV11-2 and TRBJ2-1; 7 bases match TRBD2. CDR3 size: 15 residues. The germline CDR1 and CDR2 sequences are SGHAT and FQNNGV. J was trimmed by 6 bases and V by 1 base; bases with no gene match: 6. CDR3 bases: TGTGCCAGCAGCTTAGCGGGGGGTGGCTTCAATGAGCAGTTCTTC. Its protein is CASSLAGGGFNEQFF.

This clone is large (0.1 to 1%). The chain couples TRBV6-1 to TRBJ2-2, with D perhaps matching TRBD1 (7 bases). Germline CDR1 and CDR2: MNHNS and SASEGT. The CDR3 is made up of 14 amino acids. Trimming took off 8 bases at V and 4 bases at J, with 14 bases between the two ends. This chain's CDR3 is CASRWRGRTGELFF. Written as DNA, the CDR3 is TGTGCCAGCCGGTGGAGGGGGCGCACCGGGGAGCTGTTTTTT.

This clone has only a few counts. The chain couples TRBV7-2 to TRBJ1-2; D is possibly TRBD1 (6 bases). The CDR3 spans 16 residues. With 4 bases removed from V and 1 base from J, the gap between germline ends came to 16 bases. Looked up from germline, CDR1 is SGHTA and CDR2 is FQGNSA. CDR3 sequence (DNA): TGTGCCAGCAGCTCACCCTTCGGACAGTTTAACTATGGCTACACCTTC. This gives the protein CASSSPFGQFNYGYTF. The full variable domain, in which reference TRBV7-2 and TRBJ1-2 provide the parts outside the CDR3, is GAGVSQSPSNKVTEKGKDVELRCDPISGHTALYWYRQSLGQGLEFLIYFQGNSAPDKSGLPSDRFSAERTGGSVSTLTIQRTQQEDSAVYLCASSSPFGQFNYGYTFGSGTRLTVV.

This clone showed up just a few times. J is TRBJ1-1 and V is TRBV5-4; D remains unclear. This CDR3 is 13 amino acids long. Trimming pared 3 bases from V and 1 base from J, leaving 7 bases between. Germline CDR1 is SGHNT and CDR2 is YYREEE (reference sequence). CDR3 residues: CASSYSQNTEAFF. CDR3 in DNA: TGTGCCAGCAGCTACAGCCAGAACACTGAAGCTTTCTTT.

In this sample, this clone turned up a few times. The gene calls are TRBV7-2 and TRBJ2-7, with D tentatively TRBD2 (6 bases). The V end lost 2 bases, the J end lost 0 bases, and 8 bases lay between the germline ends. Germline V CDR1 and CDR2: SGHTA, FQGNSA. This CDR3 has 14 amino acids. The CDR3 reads CASSLSGGSYEQYF. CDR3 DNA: TGTGCCAGCAGCTTATCCGGGGGCTCCTACGAGCAGTACTTC.

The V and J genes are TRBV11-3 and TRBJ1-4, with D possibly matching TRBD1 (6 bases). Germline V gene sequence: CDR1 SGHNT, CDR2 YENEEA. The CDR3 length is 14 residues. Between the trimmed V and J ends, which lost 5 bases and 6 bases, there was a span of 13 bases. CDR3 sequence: CASSLSQGYEKLFF. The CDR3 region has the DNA TGTGCCAGCAGCCTCAGTCAGGGGTATGAAAAACTGTTTTTT.

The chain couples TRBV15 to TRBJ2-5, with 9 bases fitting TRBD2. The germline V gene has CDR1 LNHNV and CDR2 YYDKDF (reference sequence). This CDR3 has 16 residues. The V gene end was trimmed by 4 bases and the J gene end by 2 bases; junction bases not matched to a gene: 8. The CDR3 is CATSKVPSGAQETQYF. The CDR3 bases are TGTGCCACCAGCAAAGTTCCTAGCGGGGCACAAGAGACCCAGTACTTC.

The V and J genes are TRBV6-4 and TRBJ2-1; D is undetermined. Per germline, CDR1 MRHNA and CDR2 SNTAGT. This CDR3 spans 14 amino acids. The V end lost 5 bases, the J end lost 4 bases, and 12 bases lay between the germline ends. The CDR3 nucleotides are TGTGCCAGCAGTAGAGAGGCCCTTTACAATGAGCAGTTCTTC. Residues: CASSREALYNEQFF.